Listed here is a single TCR beta chain. Its antigen is unidentified. This CDR3 is 15 amino acids long. After removal of 5 bases from V and 3 bases from J, the junction contained 6 bases not matched to a gene. The V gene's germline CDR1 is SGHTA and CDR2 FQGNSA. In the PCR, 60 Vbeta and 13 Jbeta primers were used. TCRdb's table, derived via immunoSEQ multiplex PCR, lists solely in-frame clones and lacks some. The table lists more than 140,000 clones, over 75% of them singletons, with about 0.64% in the top ten. This sample stems from a study of cytomegalovirus exposure and HLA in healthy donors. Overall study findings and caveats: Roughly uniform depth of sequencing across donors was assumed in presence/absence analyses.

The material sequenced was PBMCs. The rearrangement joins TRBV7-2 to TRBJ2-1, with TRBD1 matching 8 bases. This clonotype originated in a male donor in good health and CMV-seronegative. In DNA, the CDR3 is TGTGCCAGCAGCCGAGCACAGGGGGACTACAATGAGCAGTTCTTC. Amino acid sequence: CASSRAQGDYNEQFF.